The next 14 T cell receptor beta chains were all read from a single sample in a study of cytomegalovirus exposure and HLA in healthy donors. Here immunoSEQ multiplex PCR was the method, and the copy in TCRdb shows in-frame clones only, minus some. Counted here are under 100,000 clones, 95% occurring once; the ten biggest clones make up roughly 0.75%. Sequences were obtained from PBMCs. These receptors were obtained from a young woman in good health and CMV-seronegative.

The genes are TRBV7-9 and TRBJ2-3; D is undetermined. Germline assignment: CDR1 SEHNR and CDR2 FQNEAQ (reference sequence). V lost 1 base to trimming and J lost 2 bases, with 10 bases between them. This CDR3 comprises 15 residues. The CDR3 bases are TGTGCCAGCAGCTTAGATTGGGCTACCACAGATACGCAGTATTTT. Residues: CASSLDWATTDTQYF.

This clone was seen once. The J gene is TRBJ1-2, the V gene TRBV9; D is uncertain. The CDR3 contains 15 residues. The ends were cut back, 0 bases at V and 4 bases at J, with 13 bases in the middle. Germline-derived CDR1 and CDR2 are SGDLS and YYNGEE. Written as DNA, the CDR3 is TGTGCCAGCAGCGTAGAGGGAGATTCTCGCTATGGCTACACCTTC. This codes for CASSVEGDSRYGYTF.

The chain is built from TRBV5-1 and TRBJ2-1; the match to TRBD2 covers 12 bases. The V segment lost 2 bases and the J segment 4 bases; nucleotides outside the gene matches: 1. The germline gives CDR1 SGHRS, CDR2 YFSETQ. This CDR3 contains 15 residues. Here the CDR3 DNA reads TGCGCCAGCAGCTTTACTAGCGGGGGGTACAATGAGCAGTTCTTC. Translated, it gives CASSFTSGGYNEQFF.

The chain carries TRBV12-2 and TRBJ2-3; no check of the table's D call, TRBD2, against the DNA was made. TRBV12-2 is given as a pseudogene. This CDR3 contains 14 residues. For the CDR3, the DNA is TGTGCAAGTCCCTCTAGCGGTCGAGGAGATACGCAGTATTTT. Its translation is CASPSSGRGDTQYF.

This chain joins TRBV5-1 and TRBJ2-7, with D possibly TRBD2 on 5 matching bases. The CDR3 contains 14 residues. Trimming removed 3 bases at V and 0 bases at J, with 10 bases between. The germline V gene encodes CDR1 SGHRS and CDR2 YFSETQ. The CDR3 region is CASSSTSFSYEQYF. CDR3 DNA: TGCGCCAGCAGCTCAACTAGTTTCTCCTACGAGCAGTACTTC. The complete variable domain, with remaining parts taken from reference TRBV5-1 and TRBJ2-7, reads KAGVTQTPRYLIKTRGQQVTLSCSPISGHRSVSWYQQTPGQGLQFLFEYFSETQRNKGNFPGRFSGRQFSNSRSEMNVSTLELGDSALYLCASSSTSFSYEQYFGPGTRLTVT.

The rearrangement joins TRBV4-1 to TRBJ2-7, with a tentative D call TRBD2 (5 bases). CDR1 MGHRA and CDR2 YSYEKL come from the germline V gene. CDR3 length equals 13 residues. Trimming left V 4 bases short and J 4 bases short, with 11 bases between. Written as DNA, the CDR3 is TGCGCCAGCAGCCCAGGAGGTGGGTACGAGCAGTACTTC. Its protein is CASSPGGGYEQYF.

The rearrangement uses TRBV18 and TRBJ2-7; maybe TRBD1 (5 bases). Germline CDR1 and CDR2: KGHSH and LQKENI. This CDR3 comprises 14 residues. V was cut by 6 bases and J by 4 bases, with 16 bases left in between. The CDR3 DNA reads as TGTGCCAGCTCCCCCGTGGGGCTCGGGTACGAGCAGTACTTC. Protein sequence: CASSPVGLGYEQYF. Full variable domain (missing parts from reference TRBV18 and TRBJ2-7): NAGVMQNPRHLVRRRGQEARLRCSPMKGHSHVYWYRQLPEEGLKFMVYLQKENIIDESGMPKERFSAEFPKEGPSILRIQQVVRGDSAAYFCASSPVGLGYEQYFGPGTRLTVT.

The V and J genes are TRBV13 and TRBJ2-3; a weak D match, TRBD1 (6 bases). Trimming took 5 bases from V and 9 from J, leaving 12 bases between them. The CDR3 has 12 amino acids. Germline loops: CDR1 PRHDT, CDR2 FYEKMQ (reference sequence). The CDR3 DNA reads TGTGCCAGCAGCACTGGACAGCCCACGCAGTATTTT. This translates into CASSTGQPTQYF.

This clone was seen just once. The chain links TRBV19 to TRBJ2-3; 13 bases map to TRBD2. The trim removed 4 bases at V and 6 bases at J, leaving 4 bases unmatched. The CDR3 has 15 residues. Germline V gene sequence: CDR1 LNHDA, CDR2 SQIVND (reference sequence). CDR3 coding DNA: TGTGCCAGTAGTAGCGGACTAGCGGGAGAGGATACGCAGTATTTT. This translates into CASSSGLAGEDTQYF.

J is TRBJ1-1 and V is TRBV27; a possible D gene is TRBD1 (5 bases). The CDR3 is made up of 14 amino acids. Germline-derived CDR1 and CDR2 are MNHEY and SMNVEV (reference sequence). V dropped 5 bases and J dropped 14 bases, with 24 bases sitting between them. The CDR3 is CASSGSGTAAGGFF. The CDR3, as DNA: TGTGCCAGCAGTGGCTCCGGGACGGCCGCGGGAGGCTTCTTT.

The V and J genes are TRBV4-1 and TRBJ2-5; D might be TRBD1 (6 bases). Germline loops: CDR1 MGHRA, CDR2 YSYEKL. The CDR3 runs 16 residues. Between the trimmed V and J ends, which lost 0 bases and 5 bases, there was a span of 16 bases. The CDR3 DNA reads TGCGCCAGCAGCCAAGAAGGAACAGGGTTTTATGAGACCCAGTACTTC. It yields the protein CASSQEGTGFYETQYF.

The CDR3 sequence is CAWGRAVPEYGYTF. In DNA, the CDR3 is TGTGCCTGGGGCAGGGCCGTCCCAGAATATGGCTACACCTTC. The chain combines TRBV30 with TRBJ1-2; D possibly corresponds to TRBD1 (5 bases). The CDR3 extends over 14 amino acids. CDR1 is GTSNPN, CDR2 SVGIG, per germline (reference sequence). V gave up 5 bases and J gave up 5 bases, with 18 bases separating them.

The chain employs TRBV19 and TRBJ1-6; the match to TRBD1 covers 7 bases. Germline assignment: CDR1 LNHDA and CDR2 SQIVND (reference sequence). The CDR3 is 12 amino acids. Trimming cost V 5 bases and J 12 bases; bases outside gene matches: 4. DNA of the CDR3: TGTGCCAGTAGTGGGACAGATTTACCCCTCCACTTT. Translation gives CASSGTDLPLHF.

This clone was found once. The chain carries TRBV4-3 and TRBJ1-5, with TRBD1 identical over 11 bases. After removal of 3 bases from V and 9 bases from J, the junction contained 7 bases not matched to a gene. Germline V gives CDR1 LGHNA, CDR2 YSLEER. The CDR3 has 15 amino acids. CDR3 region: CASSQDRGLKTPQHF. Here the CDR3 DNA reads TGCGCCAGCAGCCAGGACAGGGGGCTCAAAACGCCCCAGCATTTT.